Shown below are 17 T cell receptor beta chains from a single sample sequenced in a study of T-cell memory formation after mild COVID-19. TCRdb itself ran the 5' RACE reads through MiXCR, one entry per CDR3 protein. The sample lists around 410,000 distinct CDR3 sequences, more than 20% occurring once. Sequenced sample: PBMCs or a T cell subset sorted from them (not recorded which). All receptors come from an adult woman who had mild COVID-19 (a few samples of this study predate the infection). Cell type and time point are not known.

J is TRBJ2-7 and V is TRBV4-1; 11 positions match TRBD1. There are 15 residues in the CDR3. The junction had 4 bases not matched to a gene; V was cut back by 3 bases and J by 3 bases. Germline V gene sequence: CDR1 MGHRA, CDR2 YSYEKL. The DNA of the CDR3 is TGCGCCAGCAGCCAGGGACAGGGGGAGGGCTACGAGCAGTACTTC. Translated: CASSQGQGEGYEQYF.

This clonotype came up a few times. V gene TRBV6-2 or TRBV6-3 combines with J gene TRBJ1-1, with D hard to call. CDR1 MNHEY and CDR2 SVGEGT come from the germline V gene. V lost 2 bases to trimming and J lost 1 base, with 14 bases between them. This CDR3 has 16 amino acids. The CDR3 region has the DNA TGTGCCAGCAGTTACCCCGTTTCTTGGGGGAACACTGAAGCTTTCTTT. Its translation: CASSYPVSWGNTEAFF.

The chain employs TRBV30 and TRBJ1-1, with D tentatively TRBD1 (5 bases). This CDR3 contains 15 residues. Trimming shortened V by 0 bases and J by 6 bases, and 17 bases separated the two germline ends. Germline V CDR1 and CDR2: GTSNPN, SVGIG (reference sequence). CDR3 sequence (DNA): TGTGCCTGGAGTGTACGCGGGGGGATAACGGCTGAAGCTTTCTTT. It translates to CAWSVRGGITAEAFF. The full variable domain, its missing parts supplied by reference TRBV30 and TRBJ1-1, is SQTIHQWPATLVQPVGSPLSLECTVEGTSNPNLYWYRQAAGRGLQLLFYSVGIGQISSEVPQNLSASRPQDRQFILSSKKLLLSDSGFYLCAWSVRGGITAEAFFGQGTRLTVV.

This clonotype was counted a few times. The chain recombines TRBV7-2 with TRBJ2-4, with 8 bases aligning to TRBD2. CDR1 is SGHTA, CDR2 FQGNSA, per germline. Unmatched junction bases numbered 7, after V lost 4 bases and J lost 5 bases. This CDR3 comprises 15 residues. CDR3 in DNA: TGTGCCAGCAGCTATTTCGGGACTAGTGAAAACATTCAGTACTTC. It is translated as CASSYFGTSENIQYF.

This clonotype was seen a handful of times. The V gene is TRBV7-2, the J gene TRBJ2-7; 8 bases are a match to TRBD1. Germline CDR1 is SGHTA and CDR2 is FQGNSA. Germline trimming cut 5 bases from V and 5 bases from J; bases unmatched to any gene: 2. The CDR3 totals 12 residues. CDR3 nucleotides: TGTGCCAGCAGCACACAGGGGGACGAGCAGTACTTC. Encoded protein: CASSTQGDEQYF.

This rearrangement joins TRBV11-2 to TRBJ1-4; the D gene is possibly TRBD1 (6 bases). CDR1 is SGHAT and CDR2 is FQNNGV in the germline V gene. The CDR3 runs 14 residues. The V and J ends lost 5 bases and 9 bases respectively, with 16 bases between them. Written as DNA, the CDR3 is TGTGCCAGCAGCGCCTCAGGGGCCGTTCAAAAACTGTTTTTT. Translating it yields CASSASGAVQKLFF.

The chain joins TRBV20-1 to TRBJ2-1, with 8 bases aligning to TRBD2. The CDR3 spans 13 residues. The V gene's germline CDR1 is DFQATT and CDR2 SNEGSKA (reference sequence). Trimming removed 2 bases from V and 4 bases from J; junction bases left unmatched: 1. The CDR3 nucleotides read TGCAGTGCTAGAACTAGCGGATACAATGAGCAGTTCTTC. Its protein is CSARTSGYNEQFF.

The gene calls are TRBV2 and TRBJ1-5; 9 positions agree with TRBD1. From germline, CDR1 is SNHLY and CDR2 FYNNEI. V lost 7 bases, J lost 4 bases, and 8 bases stayed unmatched. The CDR3 runs 15 residues. CDR3 DNA: TGTGCCAGCAAGTCCGGGACAGGGAGAAATCAGCCCCAGCATTTT. Protein sequence: CASKSGTGRNQPQHF.

This clonotype has just one count. This chain joins TRBV6-1 and TRBJ2-3; D gene ambiguous. V was pared by 5 bases and J by 2 bases, with 11 bases between. CDR1 is MNHNS and CDR2 is SASEGT in the germline V gene. The length of the CDR3 is 14 residues. CDR3 loop: CASSLEAVTDTQYF. CDR3 nucleotides: TGTGCCAGCAGTCTAGAGGCCGTCACAGATACGCAGTATTTT.

The rearrangement joins TRBV7-3 to TRBJ2-3; D may be TRBD2 (6 bases). CDR1 and CDR2 (germline): SGHTA, FQGTGA. The CDR3 is made up of 13 amino acids. V dropped 4 bases and J dropped 5 bases, with 10 bases sitting between them. CDR3 sequence reads: CASSYGGEDTQYF. The CDR3, as DNA: TGTGCCAGCAGCTACGGCGGGGAAGATACGCAGTATTTT.

This clonotype was seen only a few times. This chain joins TRBV11-2 and TRBJ2-1, with 9 nucleotides matching TRBD2. Germline loops: CDR1 SGHAT, CDR2 FQNNGV. The CDR3 contains 16 residues. The junction had 18 bases not matched to a gene; V was cut back by 10 bases and J by 8 bases. Written as DNA, the CDR3 is TGTGCCACCGCACGGGAGCGGGAGGAAGGGTCCCATGAGCAGTTCTTC. It encodes CATAREREEGSHEQFF.

In this sample, this clonotype turned up a few times. The chain has TRBV7-3 and TRBJ2-5; D possibly uses TRBD1 or TRBD2 (5 bases each). The CDR3 consists of 13 residues. CDR1 is SGHTA and CDR2 is FQGTGA in the germline V gene. Trimming cost V 5 bases and J 7 bases, with 14 bases left between them. CDR3 nucleotide sequence: TGTGCCAGCAGCCTTCACCCTGGGGGGACCCAGTACTTC. It encodes CASSLHPGGTQYF.

CDR3 nucleotides: TGTGCCAGCAGCTTACTTACCGAGCAGTTCTTC. It encodes CASSLLTEQFF. The J gene is TRBJ2-1, the V gene TRBV11-2; the D is unclear. The V gene lost 2 bases and the J gene lost 10 bases, with 6 bases spanning the gap. The length of the CDR3 is 11 residues. Germline assignment: CDR1 SGHAT and CDR2 FQNNGV.

This clonotype was picked up a small number of times. The chain carries TRBV12-3 or TRBV12-4 and TRBJ2-3, with 8 bases that match TRBD2. V lost 3 bases and J lost 2; bases outside the gene matches: 13. CDR3 length: 18 amino acids. The CDR3 nucleotides read TGTGCCAGCAGTTTGGGTTGGTCCGGACTAGCATTCACAGATACGCAGTATTTT. Amino acid sequence: CASSLGWSGLAFTDTQYF.

The rearrangement uses TRBV29-1 and TRBJ1-2; 7 bases are shared with TRBD1. V lost 7 bases and J lost 5; bases outside the gene matches: 7. The V gene's germline CDR1 is SQVTM and CDR2 ANQGSEA. This CDR3 has 12 amino acids. The CDR3 loop reads CSALGQRYGYTF. The CDR3 DNA sequence: TGCAGCGCCCTGGGACAGAGATATGGCTACACCTTC.

This clonotype has only a few counts. This chain uses TRBV9 with TRBJ2-1; D is undetermined. Deletions cut 2 bases from V and 9 bases from J, with 15 bases between. Germline CDR1 and CDR2: SGDLS and YYNGEE. The CDR3 spans 14 residues. The DNA of the CDR3 is TGTGCCAGCAGCGTTAGCTCGCTATCTGGTGAGCAGTTCTTC. Residues: CASSVSSLSGEQFF.

The rearrangement uses TRBV12-3 or TRBV12-4 and TRBJ2-1, with 7 bases matching TRBD1. The V gene end was trimmed by 5 bases and the J gene end by 9 bases; junction bases not matched to a gene: 7. The CDR3 consists of 13 residues. CDR3 sequence reads: CASSPGTDTEQFF. CDR3 coding DNA: TGTGCCAGCAGTCCTGGGACAGATACTGAGCAGTTCTTC.